What follows is one T cell receptor (beta chain) and its context. The antigen it binds to is not known. The input lacks base qualities; no much larger clone sits a single base away. The data belong to a study of shared clonotypes between healthy human individuals (dated by TCRdb to the early 2020s). Turning to the overall study: The cohort included a few men and a couple of women between 18 and 49 years of age. Per donor, three plates each were used for CD4 naive and CD4 memory, two for CD8 naive, and one for CD8 memory. To estimate repertoire size and how much clonotypes are shared between individuals, the study performed deep sequencing of blood TCR repertoires from about five healthy adults. Libraries were prepared and TCR repertoires were sequenced by different laboratories using diverse techniques, in order to increase sequencing depth and limit assay-specific biases. Per donor, leukapheresis produced somewhere between about 0.94 and 9.5 billion PBMCs. General conclusions and limits of the study: Incomplete sequencing was indicated by rarefaction of sorted-subset datasets, despite the large sequencing depth. Pairwise subsampling led to the expectation that sequencing depth would affect the degree of clonotype sharing among donors. Because the study included a small number of donors, the genetic and exposure-history diversity represented was limited. When several donors were compared, the shared fraction of clonotypes was roughly 4.8% for naive CD4, roughly 3.3% for naive CD8, 2.3% for memory CD4, and 0.3% to 0.5% for memory CD8. Compared with non-shared clonotypes, clonotypes shared by all four sorted-subset donors had higher generation probabilities. Only blood was sampled, and tissue TCR repertoires likely differ from those in blood. Naive subsets generally had larger estimated clonotype richness than memory subsets.

Using the deep immunoSEQ assay, multiplex PCR amplified TCR CDR3 regions from genomic DNA. Genomic DNA extracted from each cell subset was distributed evenly over all wells of several immunoSEQ 96-well plates, and each plate served as one replicate. For sorted subsets, each replicate PCR was loaded with approximately 190 ng genomic DNA, equivalent to 25,000 to 35,000 T cell genomes. Purified libraries were quantified with a Qubit 3.0 fluorometer, sized on a Bioanalyzer 2100, and re-quantified with the KAPA Library Quantification kit. Each immunoSEQ 96-well plate was sequenced on its own single-read 150-cycle Illumina NextSeq 550 flow cell. For the original study's pipeline: The immunoSEQ output contained only junctional sequences without quality scores, so filtering could not match that applied to full-length reads. To assign V/J genes and CDR3, sequences were annotated using PyIR, a Python wrapper for IgBLAST v1.9, with IMGT germline references. Any read was removed if the V/J assignment was weak (E-value above 1e-6), the CDR3 was missing, or the read contained stop codons, out-of-frame junctions, or ambiguous translated residues. A V3J clonotype was defined by an identical inferred V gene, J gene, and CDR3 amino acid sequence. Percentage overlap between repertoires was calculated by dividing the number of shared unique clonotypes by the size of the smaller repertoire. RTK rarefaction, the Chao1 estimator, and Recon v2.1 estimates of unobserved clonotypes were used to assess repertoire richness. OLGA was used to compute generation probabilities for all TCRbeta clonotypes that the gDNA method yielded from a few donors. TCRdb took this table from immuneACCESS and kept in-frame rearrangements with V and J called. Such tables lack part of the clones; where checked against another copy, unresolved V genes explain under half of the gap, and the rest is unexplained. That table furnishes V, J and clone size, whereas the DNA furnished D and trimming. The sample data list about 580,000 clones, and about 98% of these were observed just once. Around 0.3% of the sample rests with the top ten.

CD8 naive samples were obtained by positive selection for CCR7 among CD45RO-negative cells, yielding a CD45RA+CCR7+ population from which TemRA cells were excluded. The donors were healthy, HIV-negative adults who had no recently reported acute infections or vaccinations. Every donor was a Caucasian adult residing in Nashville, Tennessee, USA. After blood collection by leukapheresis, PBMCs were isolated using Ficoll-Histopaque density gradient centrifugation and then cryopreserved in the vapor phase of liquid nitrogen. Analytical flow cytometry was used to check the purity and quantity of every magnetically sorted T cell population. Each sorted fraction had its genomic DNA isolated and then quantified by UV absorbance on a Nanodrop 2000c. CDR1 and CDR2 are drawn from the germline V gene (reference sequence): SEHNR, FQNEAQ. At the junction V is shortened by 5 bases and J by 0 bases; bases outside the gene matches: 4. The CDR3 has 16 amino acids, counting the end cysteine and phenylalanine. Left in the record is the CDR3 DNA by itself, 48 bases read in frame from the first base.

The chain uses TRBV7-9 and TRBJ2-7; 13 central bases correspond to TRBD2. Sequencing input: naive CD8+ T cells sorted from blood. Taken with the paper, the label for cell subset or site translates to: CD45RA+CCR7+. This TCR came from a man aged 30 to 45 in good health. In nucleotides, the sequence is TGTGCCAGCAGCATAAGGACTAGCGGGAGCTCCTACGAGCAGTACTTC. Its protein product is CASSIRTSGSSYEQYF.